The next 29 T cell receptor beta chains were all read from a single sample in a study of shared clonotypes between healthy human individuals (dated by TCRdb to 2020 to 2021). The library was generated by the immunoSEQ multiplex PCR assay. Entries here come from immuneACCESS through TCRdb and include only in-frame sequences with V and J called. Some clones fail to appear in such tables; in the studies checked, an unresolved V gene covers under half of the shortfall, and the cause of the remainder is unknown. Recorded for this sample are 2.3 million or so clones; about 92% of them occurred a single time. Of the sample, around 0.4% is held by the ten largest clones. The sample taken for sequencing was naive CD4+ T cells from PBMCs. This specimen's cell subset or site label, per the study, means: CD45RA+ positively selected. The receptors were sampled from a man younger than 35 in good health. Some clones in this sample may be carry-over from other donors' samples.

The chain recombines TRBV7-2 with TRBJ2-4; D not resolved. From germline, CDR1 is SGHTA and CDR2 FQGNSA. CDR3 length equals 11 residues. The ends were cut back, 3 bases at V and 9 bases at J, with 6 bases in the middle. CDR3 protein: CASSFGGIQYF. Here the CDR3 DNA reads TGTGCCAGCAGCTTTGGTGGCATTCAGTACTTC.

This clone was counted a single time. CDR3 loop: CASSPLRSAGVRRTDTQYF. The CDR3 bases are TGTGCCAGCAGCCCCCTGAGGTCGGCGGGAGTGAGGAGAACAGATACGCAGTATTTT. The rearrangement links TRBV5-8 to TRBJ2-3; 7 bases align to TRBD2. Germline lookup yields CDR1 SGHTS and CDR2 YDEGEE. CDR3 length: 19 amino acids. Trimming at V came to 4 bases and at J to 3 bases, leaving 20 bases not matched to a gene.

This chain connects TRBV27 to TRBJ1-2, with 12 bases that match TRBD1. This CDR3 has 16 amino acids. J was trimmed by 4 bases and V by 2 bases; bases with no gene match: 5. Per germline, CDR1 MNHEY and CDR2 SMNVEV (reference sequence). The CDR3 coding sequence is TGTGCCAGCAGTTTAAGGGACAGGGGGCGTGCCTATGGCTACACCTTC. As protein: CASSLRDRGRAYGYTF.

This sequence joins TRBV30 and TRBJ2-5; tentatively, D is TRBD2 (7 bases). The better agreement between TRBJ2-7 and the DNA end casts doubt on the J call. The length of the CDR3 is 13 residues. The germline gives CDR1 GTSNPN, CDR2 SVGIG (reference sequence). The CDR3, as DNA: TGTGCCTGTCAGCAGGGGACTACCTACGAGCAGTACTTC. The encoded protein is CACQQGTTYEQYF.

V and J are TRBV11-2 and TRBJ2-2; D may correspond to TRBD1 or TRBD2 (5 bases each). CDR3 length: 16 residues. V shed 5 bases and J shed 1 base, with 14 bases lying between them. From germline, CDR1 is SGHAT and CDR2 FQNNGV. CDR3 sequence (DNA): TGTGCCAGCAGCCCCTTTGGGGGAAGGAACACCGGGGAGCTGTTTTTT. Residues: CASSPFGGRNTGELFF.

A remark on this clone: Other DNA sequences of this sample code for an identical CDR3. The chain is built from TRBV6-1 and TRBJ2-7; no firm D call. The CDR3 has 12 amino acids. V lost 6 bases and J lost 0, with 6 bases in between. The germline CDR1 and CDR2 sequences are MNHNS and SASEGT. The CDR3 sequence is CASRGDSYEQYF. The CDR3 bases are TGTGCCAGCAGGGGCGACTCCTACGAGCAGTACTTC.

This chain joins TRBV13 and TRBJ1-3; D not certain. This CDR3 has 14 amino acids. Germline CDR1 is PRHDT and CDR2 is FYEKMQ (reference sequence). The V end was cut by 3 bases, the J end by 3 bases, with 9 bases between. The CDR3 region has the DNA TGTGCCAGCAGCTTCCGAACTGGTGGAAACACCATATATTTT. This translates into CASSFRTGGNTIYF.

The V gene is TRBV7-6, the J gene TRBJ2-1, with D uncertain. This CDR3 has 13 amino acids. Germline CDR1 reads SGHVS; CDR2 reads FNYEAQ. Trimming left V 5 bases short and J 4 bases short, with 9 bases between. The CDR3 nucleotides are TGTGCCAGCAGCCACCAGTTTTACAATGAGCAGTTCTTC. This codes for CASSHQFYNEQFF.

The chain employs TRBV29-1 and TRBJ2-1, with D unresolved. The CDR3 covers 12 residues. Trimming left V 4 bases short and J 10 bases short, with 14 bases between. Per the germline V gene, CDR1 is SQVTM and CDR2 is ANQGSEA. CDR3 sequence: CSVVRALGEQFF. Here the CDR3 DNA reads TGCAGCGTTGTAAGGGCCTTAGGGGAGCAGTTCTTC.

This clone was seen just once. V usage is TRBV11-2 and J usage is TRBJ2-2, with TRBD2 matching 12 bases. The CDR3 length is 16 residues. The germline V gene has CDR1 SGHAT and CDR2 FQNNGV. V shed 6 bases, J shed 5 bases, and the junction held 7 bases outside the gene matches. For the CDR3, the DNA is TGTGCCAGCAGACGTACCGGGACTAGCGGGACCGGGGAGCTGTTTTTT. This translates into CASRRTGTSGTGELFF.

This CDR3 is CASTWGGTGRPVVTDTQYF. The CDR3 bases are TGTGCCAGCACCTGGGGGGGGACAGGGAGGCCTGTGGTCACAGATACGCAGTATTTT. This rearrangement joins TRBV28 to TRBJ2-3, with 9 bases aligning to TRBD1. The CDR3 consists of 19 residues. In germline, CDR1 is MDHEN, CDR2 SYDVKM. The trim removed 7 bases at V and 2 bases at J, leaving 19 bases unmatched.

The V and J genes are TRBV5-1 and TRBJ1-2; no reliable D call. The germline V gene encodes CDR1 SGHRS and CDR2 YFSETQ. The CDR3 is 18 amino acids. Trimming left V 0 bases short and J 1 base short, with 19 bases between. DNA for the CDR3: TGCGCCAGCAGCTTGGAACCGGCATCAACCACTTTTAACTATGGCTACACCTTC. It encodes CASSLEPASTTFNYGYTF.

As DNA, the CDR3 is TGTGCCAGCAGCCATCCCAACGGGGGACTGGGGCGTGAGCAGTTCTTC. Its protein is CASSHPNGGLGREQFF. V usage is TRBV14 and J usage is TRBJ2-1, with D perhaps TRBD2 (6 bases). The germline V and J ends were trimmed by 3 bases and 9 bases, with 21 bases remaining between them. The CDR3 loop spans 16 amino acids. The germline gives CDR1 SGHDN, CDR2 FVKESK.

This chain connects TRBV12-5 to TRBJ2-2; D unresolved. The CDR3 runs to 12 residues. Germline lookup yields CDR1 LGHNT and CDR2 FRNRAP. Deletions cut 3 bases from V and 9 bases from J, with 8 bases between. CDR3: CASGFPPRELFF. DNA of the CDR3: TGTGCTAGTGGTTTTCCCCCACGGGAGCTGTTTTTT.

The J gene is TRBJ1-1, the V gene TRBV7-9, with a weak D call TRBD1 (6 bases). This CDR3 is 13 amino acids long. The germline CDR1 and CDR2 sequences are SEHNR and FQNEAQ (reference sequence). The ends were cut back, 7 bases at V and 1 base at J, with 10 bases in the middle. CDR3: CASNKGQNTEAFF. CDR3 DNA: TGTGCCAGCAACAAGGGACAGAACACTGAAGCTTTCTTT.

J is TRBJ1-2 and V is TRBV9; the D gene is possibly TRBD1 (5 bases). V was clipped by 0 bases and J by 2 bases, with 14 bases between them. This CDR3 is built from 16 residues. Germline CDR1 is SGDLS and CDR2 is YYNGEE. The chain's CDR3 is CASSVGGNTINYGYTF. For the CDR3, the DNA is TGTGCCAGCAGCGTAGGGGGGAACACTATCAACTATGGCTACACCTTC.

J is TRBJ2-5 and V is TRBV28; the D is unclear. Germline V gene data show CDR1 as MDHEN and CDR2 as SYDVKM. This CDR3 is built from 14 residues. Between the trimmed V and J ends, which lost 5 bases and 4 bases, there was a span of 14 bases. The CDR3 sequence: CASSPPAERETQYF. DNA of the CDR3: TGTGCCAGCAGTCCCCCGGCCGAGCGAGAGACCCAGTACTTC.

The rearrangement uses TRBV7-3 and TRBJ1-3; D may be TRBD1 (5 bases). From germline, CDR1 is SGHTA and CDR2 FQGTGA. Trimming pared 5 bases from V and 0 bases from J, leaving 14 bases between. The length of the CDR3 is 16 residues. For the CDR3, the DNA is TGTGCCAGCAGCCTTCAGGGAGTGGGCTCTGGAAACACCATATATTTT. This sequence encodes CASSLQGVGSGNTIYF.

This clone was seen only once. The genes are TRBV7-8 and TRBJ1-5; 7 bases line up with TRBD1. CDR1 is SGHVS and CDR2 is FQNEAQ in the germline V gene. The CDR3 extends over 17 amino acids. V shed 1 base and J 0 bases; nucleotides not matched to a gene: 6. The CDR3 region has the DNA TGTGCCAGCAGCTTAGGAGGACAGGCTTATAGCAATCAGCCCCAGCATTTT. Translated, it gives CASSLGGQAYSNQPQHF.

The CDR3 DNA sequence: TGTGCCAGGACCCTCACCTTTCCCCTGGTGAACACCGGGGAGCTGTTTTTT. This sequence encodes CARTLTFPLVNTGELFF. J is TRBJ2-2 and V is TRBV25-1; D is ambiguous. The CDR3 loop spans 17 amino acids. V was trimmed by 9 bases and J by 1 base, leaving 21 bases between them. Germline V gene data show CDR1 as MGHDK and CDR2 as SYGVNS.

The gene calls are TRBV18 and TRBJ2-2; a weak D match, TRBD2 (5 bases). In germline, CDR1 is KGHSH, CDR2 LQKENI. Trimming removed 5 bases from V and 2 bases from J, with 9 bases in between. CDR3 size: 14 residues. The CDR3, as DNA: TGTGCCAGCTCAGGTCTAGCCAACACCGGGGAGCTGTTTTTT. Amino acids: CASSGLANTGELFF.

This sequence joins TRBV6-5 and TRBJ1-2; D gene ambiguous. Trimming pared 6 bases from V and 5 bases from J, leaving 13 bases between. This CDR3 has 13 amino acids. CDR1 and CDR2 (germline): MNHEY, SVGAGI. The CDR3 is CASRTAEKYGYTF. The CDR3 DNA follows: TGTGCCAGCAGAACGGCAGAAAAATATGGCTACACCTTC.

The CDR3 nucleotides are TGTGCCAGCTCACCCCCGGGAGCGGGCTACAATGAGCAGTTCTTC. Amino acid sequence: CASSPPGAGYNEQFF. This chain joins TRBV18 and TRBJ2-1; TRBD2 is a possible D gene (6 bases). The CDR3 is 15 residues long. Germline lookup yields CDR1 KGHSH and CDR2 LQKENI. Deletions cut 3 bases from V and 3 bases from J, with 12 bases between.

V is TRBV7-9 and J is TRBJ1-2; 10 bases agree with TRBD1. The CDR3 covers 13 residues. The germline V gene has CDR1 SEHNR and CDR2 FQNEAQ (reference sequence). V shed 5 bases and J 9 bases; nucleotides not matched to a gene: 6. The CDR3 protein is CASSRATGGRYTF. In DNA form, the CDR3 reads TGTGCCAGCAGCCGAGCGACAGGGGGCCGCTACACCTTC.

The DNA for the CDR3 is TGTGCCAGCAGTTTACCCAACAGGGGAAGCCGAATTAACTATGGCTACACCTTC. It yields the protein CASSLPNRGSRINYGYTF. The rearrangement joins TRBV28 to TRBJ1-2, with 7 bases matching TRBD1. CDR1 and CDR2 (germline): MDHEN, SYDVKM. The ends lost 2 bases at V and 1 base at J; junction bases unmatched: 13. The CDR3 covers 18 residues.

The J gene is TRBJ2-3, the V gene TRBV4-2; 9 bases match TRBD2. Germline CDR1 reads LGHNA; CDR2 reads YNFKEQ. Trimming at V came to 5 bases and at J to 1 base, leaving 10 bases not matched to a gene. The CDR3 length is 17 residues. CDR3 nucleotide sequence: TGTGCCAGCAGCGCGACCGTAGCGGGAGTCGGCACAGATACGCAGTATTTT. Amino acid sequence: CASSATVAGVGTDTQYF.

This clone was seen once. V and J are TRBV4-3 and TRBJ1-1; D possibly corresponds to TRBD1 (5 bases). The CDR3 contains 16 residues. Germline V gene data show CDR1 as LGHNA and CDR2 as YSLEER. Trimming removed 1 base at V and 0 bases at J, with 12 bases between. For the CDR3, the DNA is TGCGCCAGCAGCCAAGGTGTGGGGGGTTTGAACACTGAAGCTTTCTTT. It encodes CASSQGVGGLNTEAFF.

The V call is TRBV28, the J call TRBJ2-7; D might be TRBD1 (6 bases). The CDR3 is 13 amino acids. V was clipped by 6 bases and J by 5 bases, with 14 bases between them. The germline V gene has CDR1 MDHEN and CDR2 SYDVKM. CDR3 DNA: TGTGCCAGCAGCTGGGGGACATTGAACGAGCAGTACTTC. Protein: CASSWGTLNEQYF. The full variable domain, in which reference TRBV28 and TRBJ2-7 provide the parts outside the CDR3, is DVKVTQSSRYLVKRTGEKVFLECVQDMDHENMFWYRQDPGLGLRLIYFSYDVKMKEKGDIPEGYSVSREKKERFSLILESASTNQTSMYLCASSWGTLNEQYFGPGTRLTVT.

The chain links TRBV27 to TRBJ2-3; no firm D call. CDR1 and CDR2 from the germline V gene are MNHEY and SMNVEV (reference sequence). Trimming removed 2 bases from V and 5 bases from J, with 20 bases in between. There are 17 residues in the CDR3. The CDR3 bases are TGTGCCAGCAGTTTACGTGTCGGACCTATTTCCGTAGATACGCAGTATTTT. Translation gives CASSLRVGPISVDTQYF.